A selection of T cell receptor beta chains follows, all from one sample in a study of human thymus T cells. Generated by immunoSEQ multiplex PCR, the TCRdb table keeps only in-frame clones and is missing some. Seen here are some 130,000 clones, 90% to 95% observed once, and the top ten hold around 0.025%. Sequencing was performed on thymus tissue. These receptors originate from a boy in the first two years of life with a congenital heart defect but otherwise immunologically healthy. CDR3s include the opening cysteine and the closing phenylalanine or tryptophan. D genes are given only for firm matches. Not every row has a clone size; where given, it reads once, few, many or a size class.

TRBJ1-6 | TRBD1 | . | TRBV4-1 | TGCGCCAGCAGCCAAGATCCCCCAGACAGGGTAATGAATTCACCCCTCCACTTT | CASSQDPPDRVMNSPLHF
TRBJ1-2 | . | once | TRBV9 | TGTGCCAGCAGCCCGAGAAGGGGGGGACAAAATGGCTACACCTTC | CASSPRRGGQNGYTF
TRBJ2-1 | . | . | TRBV4-1 | TGCGCCAGCAGCCAAGATAGCTACAATGAGCAGTTCTTC | CASSQDSYNEQFF
TRBJ1-2 | TRBD1 | . | TRBV19 | TGTGCCAGTAGCCCCCCTGGGGGGACAGGGGGCCACTATGGCTACACCTTC | CASSPPGGTGGHYGYTF
TRBJ2-6 | . | . | TRBV5-1 | TGCGCCAGCAGCCCGACCTCTGGCGGGGCCAACGTCCTGACTTTC | CASSPTSGGANVLTF
TRBJ2-7 | . | . | TRBV6-5 | TGTGCCAGCAGAAGGGACTTAGGGACCTACGAGCAGTACTTC | CASRRDLGTYEQYF
TRBJ2-7 | TRBD2 | . | TRBV28 | TGTGCCAGCTTCCCTAGGAGCGGGAGAAACGAGCAGTACTTC | CASFPRSGRNEQYF
TRBJ2-7 | . | . | TRBV29-1 | TGCAGCGCCGGCCCCTCGGGCGAGCAGTACTTC | CSAGPSGEQYF
TRBJ1-2 | . | . | TRBV30 | TGTGCCTGGAGTGTACGAAGAGCTACTAACTATGGCTACACCTTC | CAWSVRRATNYGYTF
TRBJ1-6 | . | . | TRBV25-1 | TGTGCCAGCAGTGTTTATAATTCACCCCTCCACTTT | CASSVYNSPLHF
TRBJ1-4 | . | once | TRBV5-5 | TGTGCCAGCAGCATACAGGGTCGTGAAAAACTGTTTTTT | CASSIQGREKLFF
TRBJ1-5 | . | . | TRBV15 | TGTGCCACCAGCAGCAAGAGCAATCAGCCCCAGCATTTT | CATSSKSNQPQHF
TRBJ2-1 | . | . | TRBV6-5 | TGTGCCAGCAGTTACTCGCTCAGATCCGAGCAGTTCTTC | CASSYSLRSEQFF
TRBJ2-7 | TRBD1 | . | TRBV30 | TGTGCCTGGAGTGCGGAAAACAGGGGGCCCAACGAGCAGTACTTC | CAWSAENRGPNEQYF
TRBJ2-1 | . | few | TRBV4-2 | TGTGCCAGCAGCCATGCGAGACTCGCCAATGAGCAGTTCTTC | CASSHARLANEQFF
TRBJ1-1 | . | . | TRBV7-9 | TGTGCCAGCAGCTTTAAAGCGGTAGGGGACGGAGAAGCTTTCTTT | CASSFKAVGDGEAFF
TRBJ2-3 | . | . | TRBV4-1 | TGCGCCAGCAGCCAGAACAGCAGCACAGATACGCAGTATTTT | CASSQNSSTDTQYF